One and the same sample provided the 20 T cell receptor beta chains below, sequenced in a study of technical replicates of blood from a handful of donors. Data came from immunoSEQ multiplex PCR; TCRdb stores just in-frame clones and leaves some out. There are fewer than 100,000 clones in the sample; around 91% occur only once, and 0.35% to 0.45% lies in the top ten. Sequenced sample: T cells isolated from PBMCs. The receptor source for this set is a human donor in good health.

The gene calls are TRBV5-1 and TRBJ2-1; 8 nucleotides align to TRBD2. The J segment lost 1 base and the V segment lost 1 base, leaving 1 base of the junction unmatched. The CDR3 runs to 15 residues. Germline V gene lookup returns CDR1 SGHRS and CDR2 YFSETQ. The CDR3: CASSLIAGSYNEQFF. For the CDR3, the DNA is TGCGCCAGCAGCTTGATAGCGGGGTCCTACAATGAGCAGTTCTTC. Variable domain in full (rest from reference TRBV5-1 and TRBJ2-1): KAGVTQTPRYLIKTRGQQVTLSCSPISGHRSVSWYQQTPGQGLQFLFEYFSETQRNKGNFPGRFSGRQFSNSRSEMNVSTLELGDSALYLCASSLIAGSYNEQFFGPGTRLTVL.

The CDR3: CASSRGRQSGSHNEQFF. Written as DNA, the CDR3 is TGCGCCAGCAGCCGAGGGCGCCAGAGCGGGAGCCACAATGAGCAGTTCTTC. The rearrangement links TRBV4-1 to TRBJ2-1; 8 bases line up with TRBD2. CDR1 is MGHRA, CDR2 YSYEKL, per germline. With V trimmed by 4 bases and J by 5 bases, 13 bases remained unmatched. CDR3 size: 17 residues.

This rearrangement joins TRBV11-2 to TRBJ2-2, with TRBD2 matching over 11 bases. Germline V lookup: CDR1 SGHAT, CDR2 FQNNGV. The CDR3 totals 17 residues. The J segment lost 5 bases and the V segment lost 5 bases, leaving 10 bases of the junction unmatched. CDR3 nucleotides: TGTGCCAGCAGCCCCTGGGCTAGCGGGAGGAGTACCGGGGAGCTGTTTTTT. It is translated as CASSPWASGRSTGELFF.

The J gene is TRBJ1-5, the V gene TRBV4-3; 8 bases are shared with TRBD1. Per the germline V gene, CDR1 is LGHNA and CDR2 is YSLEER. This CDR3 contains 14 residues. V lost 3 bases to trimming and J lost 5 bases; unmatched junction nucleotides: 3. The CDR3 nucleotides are TGCGCCAGCAGCCACGGACAGGGCTATCAGCCCCAGCATTTT. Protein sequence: CASSHGQGYQPQHF.

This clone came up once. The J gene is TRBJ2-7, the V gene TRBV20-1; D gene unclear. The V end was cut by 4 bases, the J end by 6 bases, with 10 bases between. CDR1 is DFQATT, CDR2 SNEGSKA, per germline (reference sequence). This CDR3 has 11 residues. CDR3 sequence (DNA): TGCAGTGCTATTTTCAGTGGCGAGCAGTACTTC. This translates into CSAIFSGEQYF.

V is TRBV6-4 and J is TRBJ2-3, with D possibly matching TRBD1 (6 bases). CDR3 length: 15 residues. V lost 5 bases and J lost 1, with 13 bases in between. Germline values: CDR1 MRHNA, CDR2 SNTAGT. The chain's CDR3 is CASSLLQGCTDTQYF. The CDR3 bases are TGTGCCAGCAGTCTCTTACAGGGTTGCACAGATACGCAGTATTTT.

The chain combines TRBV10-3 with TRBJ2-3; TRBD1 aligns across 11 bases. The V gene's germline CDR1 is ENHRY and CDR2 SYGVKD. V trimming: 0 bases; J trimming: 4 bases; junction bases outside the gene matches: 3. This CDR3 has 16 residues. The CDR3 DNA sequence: TGTGCCATCAGTGAGTCGCCGGGACAGGGGGCAGATACGCAGTATTTT. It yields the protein CAISESPGQGADTQYF.

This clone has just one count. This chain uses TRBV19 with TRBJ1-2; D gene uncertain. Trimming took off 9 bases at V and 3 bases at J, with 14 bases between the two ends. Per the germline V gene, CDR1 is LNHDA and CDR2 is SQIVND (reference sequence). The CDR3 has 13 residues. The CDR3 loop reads CASWRGSDYGYTF. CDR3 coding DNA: TGTGCCAGCTGGAGAGGCAGCGACTATGGCTACACCTTC.

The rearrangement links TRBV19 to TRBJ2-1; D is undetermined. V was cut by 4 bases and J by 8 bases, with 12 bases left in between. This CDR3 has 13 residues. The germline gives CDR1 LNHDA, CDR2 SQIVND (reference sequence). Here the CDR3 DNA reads TGTGCCAGTAGTAGCGGTTATATCCATGAGCAGTTCTTC. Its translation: CASSSGYIHEQFF.

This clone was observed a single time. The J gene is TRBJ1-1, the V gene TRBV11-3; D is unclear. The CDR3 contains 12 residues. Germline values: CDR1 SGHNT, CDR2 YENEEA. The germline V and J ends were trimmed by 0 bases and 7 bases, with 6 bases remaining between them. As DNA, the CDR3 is TGTGCCAGCAGCTTAGAGGTCAGTGAAGCTTTCTTT. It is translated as CASSLEVSEAFF.

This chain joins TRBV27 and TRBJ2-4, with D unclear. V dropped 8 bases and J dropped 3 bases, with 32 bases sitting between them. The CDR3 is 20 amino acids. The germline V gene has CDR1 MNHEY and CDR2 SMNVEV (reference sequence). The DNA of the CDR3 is TGTGCCAGCGGATTACCTCTGCGGCTAGAAGATCCACGGAACAAAAACATTCAGTACTTC. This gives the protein CASGLPLRLEDPRNKNIQYF.

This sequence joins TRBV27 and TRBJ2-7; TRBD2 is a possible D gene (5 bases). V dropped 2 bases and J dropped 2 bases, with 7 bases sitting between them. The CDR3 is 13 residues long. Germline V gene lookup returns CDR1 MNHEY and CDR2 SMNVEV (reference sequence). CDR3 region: CASSLTGTYEQYF. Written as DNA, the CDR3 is TGTGCCAGCAGTTTAACGGGGACCTACGAGCAGTACTTC.

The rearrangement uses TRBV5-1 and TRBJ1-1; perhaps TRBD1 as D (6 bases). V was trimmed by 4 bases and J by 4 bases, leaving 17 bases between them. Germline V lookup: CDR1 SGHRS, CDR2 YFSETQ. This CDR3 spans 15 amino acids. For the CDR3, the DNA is TGCGCCAGCAGCGGGGAACAGGGAGTTGGCACTGAAGCTTTCTTT. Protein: CASSGEQGVGTEAFF.

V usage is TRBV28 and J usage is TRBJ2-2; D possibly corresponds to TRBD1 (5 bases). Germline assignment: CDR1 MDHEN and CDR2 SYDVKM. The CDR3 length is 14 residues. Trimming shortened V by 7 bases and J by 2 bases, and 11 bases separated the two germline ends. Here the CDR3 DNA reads TGTGCCAGCACAAAGCAGGGTAACACCGGGGAGCTGTTTTTT. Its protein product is CASTKQGNTGELFF.

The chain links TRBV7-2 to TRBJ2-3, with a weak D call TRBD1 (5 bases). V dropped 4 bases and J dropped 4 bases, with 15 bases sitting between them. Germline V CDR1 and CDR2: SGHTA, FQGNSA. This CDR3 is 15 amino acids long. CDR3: CASSSKQGHPDTQYF. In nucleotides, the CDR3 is TGTGCCAGCAGCTCCAAGCAGGGCCATCCAGATACGCAGTATTTT. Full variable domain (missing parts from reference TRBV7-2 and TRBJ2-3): GAGVSQSPSNKVTEKGKDVELRCDPISGHTALYWYRQSLGQGLEFLIYFQGNSAPDKSGLPSDRFSAERTGGSVSTLTIQRTQQEDSAVYLCASSSKQGHPDTQYFGPGTRLTVL.

Written as DNA, the CDR3 is TGTGCCAGCAGTTGGTCAGGGCTGGAGACCCAGTACTTC. Encoded protein: CASSWSGLETQYF. The chain is built from TRBV7-9 and TRBJ2-5, with TRBD1 as a possible D gene (5 bases). Per germline, CDR1 SEHNR and CDR2 FQNEAQ (reference sequence). V lost 6 bases to trimming and J lost 5 bases, with 13 bases between them. CDR3 length equals 13 residues.

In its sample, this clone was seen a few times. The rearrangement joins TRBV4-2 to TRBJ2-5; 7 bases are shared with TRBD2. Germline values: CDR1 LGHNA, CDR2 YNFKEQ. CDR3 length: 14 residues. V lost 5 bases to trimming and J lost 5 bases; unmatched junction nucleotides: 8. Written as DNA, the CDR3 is TGTGCCAGCAGCGATACACTAGCGCCCGAGACCCAGTACTTC. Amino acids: CASSDTLAPETQYF.

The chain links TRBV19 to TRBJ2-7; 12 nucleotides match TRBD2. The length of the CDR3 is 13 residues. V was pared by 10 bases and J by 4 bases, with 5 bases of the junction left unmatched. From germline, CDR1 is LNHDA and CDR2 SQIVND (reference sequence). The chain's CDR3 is CATGLAGLYEQYF. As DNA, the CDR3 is TGTGCCACCGGACTAGCGGGGCTTTACGAGCAGTACTTC.

In nucleotides, the CDR3 is TGCAGCGTTAACAGGGGGCCCTACGAGCAGTACTTC. Residues: CSVNRGPYEQYF. The chain uses TRBV29-1 and TRBJ2-7; 9 nucleotides line up with TRBD1. The CDR3 spans 12 residues. Germline lookup yields CDR1 SQVTM and CDR2 ANQGSEA. Trimming removed 5 bases from V and 2 bases from J; junction bases left unmatched: 1.

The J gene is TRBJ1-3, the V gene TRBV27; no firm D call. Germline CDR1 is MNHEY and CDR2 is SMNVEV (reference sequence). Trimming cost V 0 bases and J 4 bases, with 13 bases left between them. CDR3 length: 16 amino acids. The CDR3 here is CASSLSWQVVGNTIYF. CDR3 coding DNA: TGTGCCAGCAGTTTATCGTGGCAGGTCGTGGGAAACACCATATATTTT.